This TCR beta chain is from a study of identical twins. Regarding the study as a whole: Abundant beta clonotypes from cord blood had fewer insertions, unlike memory repertoires, which showed none. Out-of-frame beta chain sequences displayed weaker excess sharing between twins.

Template switching added a universal primer site; cDNA carried unique molecular identifiers. TCRdb called the 5' RACE reads again in MiXCR, with one record for every CDR3 protein. The table includes hundreds of thousands of distinct CDR3 sequences, roughly 12% detected once. The V end lost 4 bases, the J end lost 3 bases, and 9 bases lay between the germline ends. Germline CDR1 is LNHDA and CDR2 is SQIVND (reference sequence). The CDR3 covers 13 residues. In regard to this clonotype: No antigen is known for it.

These data were likewise used in another study, on yellow fever vaccine responses in identical twins. As that report states: Vaccine T cell responses of twins reportedly seemed partly convergent and partly personalized.

The chain is built from TRBV19 and TRBJ2-5; a possible D gene is TRBD1 (6 bases). This clonotype originated in a woman aged 18-30 years in good health. The sample consisted of PBMCs. The DNA of the CDR3 is TGTGCCAGTAGTACACAGGGAAAAGAGACCCAGTACTTC. Protein sequence: CASSTQGKETQYF. Drawing the rest from reference TRBV19 and TRBJ2-5, the complete variable domain is DGGITQSPKYLFRKEGQNVTLSCEQNLNHDAMYWYRQDPGQGLRLIYYSQIVNDFQKGDIAEGYSVSREKKESFPLTVTSAQKNPTAFYLCASSTQGKETQYFGPGTRLLVL.